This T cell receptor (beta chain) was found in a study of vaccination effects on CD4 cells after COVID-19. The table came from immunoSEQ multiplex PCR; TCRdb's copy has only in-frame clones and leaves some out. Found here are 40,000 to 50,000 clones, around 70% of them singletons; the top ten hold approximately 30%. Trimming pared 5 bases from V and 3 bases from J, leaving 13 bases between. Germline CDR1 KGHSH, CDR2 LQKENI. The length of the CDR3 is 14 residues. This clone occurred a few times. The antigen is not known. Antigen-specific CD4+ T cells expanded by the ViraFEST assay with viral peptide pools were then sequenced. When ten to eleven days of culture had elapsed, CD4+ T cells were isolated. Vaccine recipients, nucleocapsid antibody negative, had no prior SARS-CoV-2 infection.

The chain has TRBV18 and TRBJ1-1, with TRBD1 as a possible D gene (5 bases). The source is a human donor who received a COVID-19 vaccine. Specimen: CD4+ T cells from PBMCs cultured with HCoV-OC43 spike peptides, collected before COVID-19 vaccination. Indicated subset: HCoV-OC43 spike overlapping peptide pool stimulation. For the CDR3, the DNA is TGTGCCAGCTCAGCGTCCCTGGGGGACACTGAAGCTTTCTTT. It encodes CASSASLGDTEAFF.